Detailed here is one T cell receptor (beta chain). Antigen specificity is unknown. These data are taken from a study of siplizumab effects on memory and regulatory T cells. Study outcomes and limitations: Unstimulated subsets captured only a minor fraction of alloreactive clones. The study did not confirm that proliferating Tregs from siplizumab cultures were suppressive. Assignment of a naive or memory phenotype failed for roughly 80-96% of the proliferating CD4+ or CD8+ clones.

Germline CDR1 reads SGDLS; CDR2 reads YYNGEE. The germline V and J ends were trimmed by 4 bases and 5 bases, with 10 bases remaining between them. The CDR3 runs to 13 residues. Each sample contributed around 1.1 x 10^5 TCR templates to the assay. Libraries were prepared by immunoSEQ multiplex PCR; TCRdb keeps only in-frame clonotypes and omits some of them. Counted here are some 100,000 clones, 75% to 95% occurring once; the ten biggest clones make up over 0.12%. The sequence came from a human donor in good health. The sample taken for sequencing was CD4+ T cells sorted from blood. The rearrangement uses TRBV9 and TRBJ1-5, with a possible D match to TRBD1 (5 bases). CDR3 sequence: CASSPGGDQPQHF. The CDR3 bases are TGTGCCAGCAGCCCGGGGGGGGATCAGCCCCAGCATTTT.